This entry lists 27 T cell receptor beta chains sequenced from one sample in a study of patients and donors after allogeneic stem cell transplantation. MiXCR, applied by TCRdb to the RT-PCR reads, yields one record per CDR3 protein. Among 150,000 to 200,000 distinct CDR3 sequences listed, 30% were seen once. Sequencing used blood, either unsorted or a sorted T cell fraction (not recorded which). These receptors were obtained from a human donor who was either an allogeneic HSCT recipient or a stem cell or donor lymphocyte infusion donor (not recorded which). It is not recorded whose cells these are; they may come from a transplant donor.

This sequence joins TRBV20-1 and TRBJ2-7; weak D call: TRBD2 (5 bases). The V end lost 6 bases, the J end lost 0 bases, and 15 bases lay between the germline ends. This CDR3 region has 14 residues. Germline assignment: CDR1 DFQATT and CDR2 SNEGSKA (reference sequence). The CDR3 region is CSASGLDLSYEQYF. CDR3 coding DNA: TGCAGTGCATCCGGACTTGACCTCTCCTACGAGCAGTACTTC.

The chain combines TRBV6-5 with TRBJ2-3; D gene uncertain. From germline, CDR1 is MNHEY and CDR2 SVGAGI. The V gene lost 6 bases and the J gene lost 5 bases, with 9 bases spanning the gap. This CDR3 spans 12 amino acids. DNA for the CDR3: TGTGCCAGCAGGTCGGTTGGAGATACGCAGTATTTT. The encoded protein is CASRSVGDTQYF.

V gene TRBV7-2 combines with J gene TRBJ2-3; 7 bases map to TRBD2. Trimming took 1 base from V and 4 from J; bases not matched to a gene: 2. This CDR3 region has 14 residues. CDR1 SGHTA and CDR2 FQGNSA come from the germline V gene. The CDR3 here is CASSLGTRADTQYF. The CDR3 DNA reads TGTGCCAGCAGCTTAGGGACTAGGGCAGATACGCAGTATTTT.

V gene TRBV29-1 combines with J gene TRBJ1-2; D gene unclear. Germline-derived CDR1 and CDR2 are SQVTM and ANQGSEA. Trimming removed 7 bases at V and 3 bases at J, with 27 bases between. The CDR3 has 17 amino acids. This CDR3 is CSADGRSEEVWHYGYTF. The CDR3 DNA sequence: TGCAGCGCTGACGGCCGAAGCGAAGAAGTATGGCACTATGGCTACACCTTC.

The V call is TRBV15, the J call TRBJ2-7, with D unclear. Trimming stripped 1 base from V and 2 bases from J, with 6 bases between. The CDR3 has 13 amino acids. CDR1 and CDR2 (germline): LNHNV, YYDKDF (reference sequence). CDR3 loop: CATSRGRTYEQYF. The CDR3 nucleotides are TGTGCCACCAGCAGAGGCAGGACCTACGAGCAGTACTTC.

This clonotype was picked up a small number of times. The V call is TRBV20-1, the J call TRBJ2-1; TRBD2 agrees at 12 bases. Trimming took 6 bases from V and 7 from J; bases not matched to a gene: 10. Germline V gives CDR1 DFQATT, CDR2 SNEGSKA (reference sequence). CDR3 length: 15 amino acids. The CDR3 DNA reads as TGCAGTGCCGAACGACTAGCGGGAGTTGGAAATGAGCAGTTCTTC. Protein: CSAERLAGVGNEQFF.

This clonotype was seen more than once but under ten times. The chain joins TRBV4-3 to TRBJ1-2, with D perhaps matching TRBD1 (5 bases). The V gene lost 4 bases and the J gene lost 7 bases, with 13 bases spanning the gap. Germline V gene sequence: CDR1 LGHNA, CDR2 YSLEER. The CDR3 runs to 13 residues. This chain's CDR3 is CASSPSQATGYTF. The CDR3 nucleotides are TGCGCCAGCAGCCCCTCACAGGCTACTGGCTACACCTTC.

The genes are TRBV29-1 and TRBJ1-4; D is undetermined. CDR3 length: 14 residues. Germline CDR1 is SQVTM and CDR2 is ANQGSEA. V lost 1 base, J lost 5 bases, and 11 bases lay in between. CDR3 protein: CSVEVRTLNEKLFF. CDR3 coding DNA: TGCAGCGTTGAAGTACGCACACTAAATGAAAAACTGTTTTTT.

The CDR3 coding sequence is TGCAGCGTTGAGCTCAGGGGATCCTACAATGAGCAGTTCTTC. Amino acid sequence: CSVELRGSYNEQFF. The chain combines TRBV29-1 with TRBJ2-1, with a weak D call TRBD1 (6 bases). V was shortened by 3 bases and J by 1 base, with 10 bases between the two germline ends. Germline CDR1 reads SQVTM; CDR2 reads ANQGSEA. CDR3 size: 14 residues.

This chain connects TRBV29-1 to TRBJ2-7; 7 bases map to TRBD2. The CDR3 contains 14 residues. Germline CDR1 SQVTM, CDR2 ANQGSEA. J gave up 2 bases and V 4 bases, and 8 bases lay outside the gene matches. CDR3 bases: TGCAGCGTTGGGGTTGCGGGAGAAGCCTACGAGCAGTACTTC. This codes for CSVGVAGEAYEQYF.

This chain links TRBV15 with TRBJ1-2, with a tentative D call TRBD1 (6 bases). The CDR3 has 15 residues. Trimming removed 3 bases at V and 2 bases at J, with 13 bases between. From germline, CDR1 is LNHNV and CDR2 YYDKDF (reference sequence). The CDR3 protein is CATSRIQGVNYGYTF. In nucleotides, the CDR3 is TGTGCCACCAGCAGGATACAGGGAGTCAACTATGGCTACACCTTC.

The genes are TRBV20-1 and TRBJ2-7, with D possibly being TRBD2 (6 bases). The CDR3 contains 12 residues. The V gene's germline CDR1 is DFQATT and CDR2 SNEGSKA (reference sequence). The V and J ends lost 7 bases and 0 bases respectively, with 10 bases between them. This CDR3 is CSVDGSSYEQYF. DNA for the CDR3: TGCAGTGTAGACGGGAGCTCCTACGAGCAGTACTTC.

Written as DNA, the CDR3 is TGTGCCAGCAGCTTAGGGCGGGAAGGCGGCTCGAGAGAGACCCAGTACTTC. It codes for CASSLGREGGSRETQYF. The chain combines TRBV7-2 with TRBJ2-5; tentative D call: TRBD2 (6 bases). With 1 base removed from V and 4 bases from J, the gap between germline ends came to 19 bases. This CDR3 region has 17 residues. Germline V gene lookup returns CDR1 SGHTA and CDR2 FQGNSA.

V gene TRBV28 combines with J gene TRBJ1-2; tentatively, D is TRBD1 (6 bases). This CDR3 is 16 amino acids long. Germline CDR1 and CDR2: MDHEN and SYDVKM. V was pared by 4 bases and J by 2 bases, with 17 bases between. CDR3 sequence reads: CASSSGGAFLNYGYTF. CDR3 coding DNA: TGTGCCAGCAGTTCGGGGGGCGCCTTCTTGAACTATGGCTACACCTTC.

This chain joins TRBV7-6 and TRBJ2-7; 8 bases agree with TRBD1. The trim removed 1 base at V and 4 bases at J, leaving 3 bases unmatched. Germline-derived CDR1 and CDR2 are SGHVS and FNYEAQ. The CDR3 runs to 14 residues. CDR3 bases: TGTGCCAGCAGCTTAGGGACAGGGAGGTACGAGCAGTACTTC. It specifies CASSLGTGRYEQYF.

The CDR3 nucleotides are TGTGCCAGCAGCTTAGCACGAGGCCCGACAGTTAGGGATGAGCAGTTCTTC. It codes for CASSLARGPTVRDEQFF. The J gene is TRBJ2-1, the V gene TRBV7-9; D perhaps matches TRBD1 (5 bases). V lost 0 bases and J lost 8, with 20 bases in between. The CDR3 consists of 17 residues. The V gene's germline CDR1 is SEHNR and CDR2 FQNEAQ (reference sequence).

The chain joins TRBV4-3 to TRBJ2-1, with TRBD2 identical over 10 bases. CDR1 is LGHNA, CDR2 YSLEER, per germline. This CDR3 is built from 18 residues. V was clipped by 0 bases and J by 7 bases; unmatched bases: 12. The CDR3 spells CASSQDGRAGGPLNEQFF. The CDR3 DNA reads TGCGCCAGCAGCCAAGATGGCCGAGCGGGAGGGCCCCTTAATGAGCAGTTCTTC.

The chain uses TRBV27 and TRBJ2-7, with a weak D call TRBD2 (5 bases). CDR1 MNHEY and CDR2 SMNVEV come from the germline V gene (reference sequence). This CDR3 has 15 residues. Trimming removed 4 bases at V and 2 bases at J, with 15 bases between. In nucleotides, the CDR3 is TGTGCCAGCAGTTCTCGACCAGGAGGACCCTACGAGCAGTACTTC. Encoded protein: CASSSRPGGPYEQYF.

The rearrangement joins TRBV24-1 to TRBJ2-1; the D is unclear. V lost 6 bases to trimming and J lost 0 bases, with 14 bases between them. The CDR3 is made up of 16 amino acids. Germline values: CDR1 KGHDR, CDR2 SFDVKD. CDR3: CATSSSLRSSYNEQFF. The CDR3 bases are TGTGCCACCAGTTCCTCTCTAAGGAGCTCCTACAATGAGCAGTTCTTC.

This clonotype was counted a few times. The V call is TRBV2, the J call TRBJ1-2; D uncertain. The germline V gene has CDR1 SNHLY and CDR2 FYNNEI. The CDR3 runs to 14 residues. V lost 6 bases and J 2 bases, leaving 13 bases between the germline ends. CDR3 bases: TGTGCCAGCAGCCCAACGGGCGGGAACTATGGCTACACCTTC. Translating gives CASSPTGGNYGYTF.

The table lists this clonotype with a count of one. This chain joins TRBV5-1 and TRBJ2-6; D gene uncertain. Germline V CDR1 and CDR2: SGHRS, YFSETQ. The V end lost 2 bases, the J end lost 3 bases, and 9 bases lay between the germline ends. This CDR3 spans 15 amino acids. CDR3 sequence reads: CASSFNLRGANVLTF. For the CDR3, the DNA is TGCGCCAGCAGCTTTAACCTCCGTGGGGCCAACGTCCTGACTTTC.

The V call is TRBV12-3 or TRBV12-4, the J call TRBJ1-3, with D unclear. The CDR3 extends over 12 amino acids. Trimming left V 7 bases short and J 4 bases short, with 8 bases between. CDR3 nucleotide sequence: TGTGCCAGCACCGTGGGGGGAAACACCATATATTTT. This gives the protein CASTVGGNTIYF.

The chain combines TRBV4-3 with TRBJ2-3; 11 positions match TRBD2. The V segment lost 4 bases and the J segment 3 bases; nucleotides outside the gene matches: 9. Germline V gene lookup returns CDR1 LGHNA and CDR2 YSLEER. The CDR3 loop spans 17 amino acids. The CDR3 DNA reads as TGCGCCAGCAGCCTTTTCGTTACTAGCGGGAGTACAGATACGCAGTATTTT. This codes for CASSLFVTSGSTDTQYF.

The chain employs TRBV4-2 and TRBJ1-1; D remains unclear. Trimming took 0 bases from V and 0 from J, leaving 8 bases between them. Per germline, CDR1 LGHNA and CDR2 YNFKEQ. CDR3 length: 15 amino acids. Written as DNA, the CDR3 is TGTGCCAGCAGCCAAGAAGTCGGTATGAACACTGAAGCTTTCTTT. Translated, it gives CASSQEVGMNTEAFF.

The V and J genes are TRBV29-1 and TRBJ1-3; D gene ambiguous. The CDR3 runs 11 residues. Trimming took 7 bases from V and 4 from J, leaving 8 bases between them. Germline V gene data show CDR1 as SQVTM and CDR2 as ANQGSEA. CDR3 loop: CSAIGGNTIYF. The CDR3, as DNA: TGCAGCGCCATCGGCGGAAACACCATATATTTT.

The chain carries TRBV12-3 or TRBV12-4 and TRBJ2-2, with D tentatively TRBD1 (5 bases). With 7 bases removed from V and 5 bases from J, the gap between germline ends came to 14 bases. The CDR3 sequence is 14 residues long. The CDR3 loop is CASTRVLPTGELFF. CDR3 in DNA: TGTGCCAGCACCAGGGTTCTACCGACCGGGGAGCTGTTTTTT.

The rearrangement joins TRBV6-5 to TRBJ1-4, with D uncertain. The CDR3 spans 13 residues. In germline, CDR1 is MNHEY, CDR2 SVGAGI. The germline V and J ends were trimmed by 0 bases and 7 bases, with 6 bases remaining between them. The CDR3 sequence is CASSYSGFEKLFF. The DNA for the CDR3 is TGTGCCAGCAGTTACTCGGGGTTTGAAAAACTGTTTTTT.